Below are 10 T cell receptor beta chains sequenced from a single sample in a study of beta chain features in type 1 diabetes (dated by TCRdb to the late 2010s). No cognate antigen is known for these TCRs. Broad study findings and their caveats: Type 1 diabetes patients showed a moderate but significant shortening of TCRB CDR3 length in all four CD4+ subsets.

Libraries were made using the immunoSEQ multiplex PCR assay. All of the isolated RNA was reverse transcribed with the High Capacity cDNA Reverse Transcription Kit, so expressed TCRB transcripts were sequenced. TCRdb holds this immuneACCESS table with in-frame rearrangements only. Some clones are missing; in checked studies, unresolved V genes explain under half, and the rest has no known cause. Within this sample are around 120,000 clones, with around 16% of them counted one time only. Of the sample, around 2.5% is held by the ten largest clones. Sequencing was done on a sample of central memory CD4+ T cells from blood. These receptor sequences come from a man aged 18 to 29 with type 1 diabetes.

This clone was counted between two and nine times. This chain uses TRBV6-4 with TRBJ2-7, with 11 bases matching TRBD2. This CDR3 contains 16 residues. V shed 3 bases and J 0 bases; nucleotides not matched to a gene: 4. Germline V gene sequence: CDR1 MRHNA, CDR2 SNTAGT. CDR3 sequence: CASSEISGGVSYEQYF. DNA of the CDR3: TGTGCCAGCAGTGAGATTAGCGGGGGGGTCTCCTACGAGCAGTACTTC.

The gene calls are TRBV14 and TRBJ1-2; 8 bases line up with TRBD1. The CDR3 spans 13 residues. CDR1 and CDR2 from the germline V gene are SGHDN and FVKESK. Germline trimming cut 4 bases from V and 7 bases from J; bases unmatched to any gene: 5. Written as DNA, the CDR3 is TGTGCCAGCAGCCCGGGACAGGTAGCTGGCTACACCTTC. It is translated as CASSPGQVAGYTF.

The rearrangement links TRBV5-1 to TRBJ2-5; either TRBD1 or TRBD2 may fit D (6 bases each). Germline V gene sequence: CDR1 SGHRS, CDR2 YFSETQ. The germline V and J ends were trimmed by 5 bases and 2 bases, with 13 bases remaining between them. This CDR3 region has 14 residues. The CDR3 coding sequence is TGCGCCAGCAGAAGGGGGGTCCAACAAGAGACCCAGTACTTC. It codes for CASRRGVQQETQYF.

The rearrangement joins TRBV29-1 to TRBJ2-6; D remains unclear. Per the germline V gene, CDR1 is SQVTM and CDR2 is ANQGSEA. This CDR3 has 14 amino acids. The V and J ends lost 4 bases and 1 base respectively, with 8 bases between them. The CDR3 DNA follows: TGCAGCGTTGGTAGGGAATCTGGGGCCAACGTCCTGACTTTC. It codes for CSVGRESGANVLTF.

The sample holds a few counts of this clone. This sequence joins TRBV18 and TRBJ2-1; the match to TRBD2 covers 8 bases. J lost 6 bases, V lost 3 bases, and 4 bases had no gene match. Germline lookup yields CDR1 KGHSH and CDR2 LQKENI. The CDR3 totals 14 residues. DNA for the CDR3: TGTGCCAGCTCACCGGGACTAGTTTTCAATGAGCAGTTCTTC. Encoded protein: CASSPGLVFNEQFF.

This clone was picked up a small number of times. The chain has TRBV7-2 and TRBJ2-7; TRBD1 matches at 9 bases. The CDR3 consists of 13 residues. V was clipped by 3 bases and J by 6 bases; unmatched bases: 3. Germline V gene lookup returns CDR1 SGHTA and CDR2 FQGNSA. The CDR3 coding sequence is TGTGCCAGCAGCTTGATACAGGGGGCCGAGCAGTACTTC. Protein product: CASSLIQGAEQYF.

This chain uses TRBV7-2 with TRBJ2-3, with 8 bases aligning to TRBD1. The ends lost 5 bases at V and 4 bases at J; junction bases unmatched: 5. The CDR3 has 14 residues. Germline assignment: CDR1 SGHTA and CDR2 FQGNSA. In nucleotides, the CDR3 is TGTGCCAGCAGCCCTACAGGGGGGCCAGATACGCAGTATTTT. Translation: CASSPTGGPDTQYF.

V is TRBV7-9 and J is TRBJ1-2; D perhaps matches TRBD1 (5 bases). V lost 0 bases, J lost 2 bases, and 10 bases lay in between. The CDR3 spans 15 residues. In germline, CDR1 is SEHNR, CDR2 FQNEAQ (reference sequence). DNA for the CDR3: TGTGCCAGCAGCTTAGCCGGGACCTCAAACTATGGCTACACCTTC. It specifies CASSLAGTSNYGYTF.

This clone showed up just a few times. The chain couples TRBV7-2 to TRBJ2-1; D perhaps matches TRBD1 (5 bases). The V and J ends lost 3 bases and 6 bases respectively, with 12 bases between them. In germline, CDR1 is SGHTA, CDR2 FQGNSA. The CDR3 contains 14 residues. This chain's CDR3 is CASSLRHRPNEQFF. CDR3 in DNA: TGTGCCAGCAGCTTGAGGCACAGGCCCAATGAGCAGTTCTTC.

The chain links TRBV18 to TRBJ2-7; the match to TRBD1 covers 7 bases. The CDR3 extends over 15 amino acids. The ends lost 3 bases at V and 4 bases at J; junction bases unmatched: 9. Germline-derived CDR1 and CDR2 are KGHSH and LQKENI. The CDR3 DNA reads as TGTGCCAGCTCACCTCCGGGACAGCTCATGTACGAGCAGTACTTC. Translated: CASSPPGQLMYEQYF.